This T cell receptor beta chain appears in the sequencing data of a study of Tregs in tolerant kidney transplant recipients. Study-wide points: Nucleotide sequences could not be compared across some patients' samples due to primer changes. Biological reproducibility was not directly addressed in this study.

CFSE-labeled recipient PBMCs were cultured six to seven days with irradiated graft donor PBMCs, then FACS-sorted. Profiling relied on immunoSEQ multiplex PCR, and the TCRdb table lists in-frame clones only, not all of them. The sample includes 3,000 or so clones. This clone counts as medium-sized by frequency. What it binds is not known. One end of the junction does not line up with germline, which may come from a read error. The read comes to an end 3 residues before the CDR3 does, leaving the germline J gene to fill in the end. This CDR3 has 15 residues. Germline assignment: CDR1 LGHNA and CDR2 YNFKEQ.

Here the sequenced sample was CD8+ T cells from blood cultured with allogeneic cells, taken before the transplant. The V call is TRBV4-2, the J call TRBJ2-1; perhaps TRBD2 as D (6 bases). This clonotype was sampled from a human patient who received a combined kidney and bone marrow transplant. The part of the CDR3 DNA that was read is TGCGCCAGCAGCCCTTCGGAGGGTCTCTTCAATGAG. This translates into CASSPSEGLFNE. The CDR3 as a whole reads CASSPSEGLFNEQFF.